This T cell receptor (beta chain) was identified during a study of cytomegalovirus exposure and HLA in healthy donors (dated by TCRdb to between 2016 and 2019). For the wider study: An earlier analysis of 587 of the donors reported 276 Gb of sequence data and 95 million to 140 million unique TCR beta sequences obtained from about 179 million T cells. The later analysis used no new phenotypic data to find candidate immune exposures, relying instead on TCR beta sequences and their occurrence across donors. Along with the approximately 700-subject first cohort, a separate validation cohort of 120 different subjects was used. In an earlier analysis of more than 550 of the donors, high-throughput TCR beta sequencing was used to judge whether each TCR beta V gene segment behaved as functional or pseudogenic. Among a few hundred genotyped donors of the cohort, an average of roughly 240,000 unique TCR beta nucleotide sequences were sequenced per donor, roughly 18% of them non-productive. The study aimed to test whether signatures of past pathogen exposure could be identified by cataloging public T cell receptors. A later analysis re-examined previously published TCR beta repertoires from over 500 donors and added high-resolution HLA genotyping to investigate patterns of TCR occurrence. Alongside the repertoire data, information on donor age, sex, ethnicity and CMV serostatus was compiled. The study used immunosequencing to profile the T cell repertoires of approximately 640 subjects and linked those repertoires to cytomegalovirus serostatus. Every repertoire in the discovery cohort had been generated on one and the same sequencing platform. In a later genetic analysis, genome-wide SNP genotypes for 398 of the 666 donors were used, and that subset was treated as a discovery cohort. The number of donors typed differed by locus, with about 629-640 for A, B, C, DRB1 and DQB1, around 500 for DQA1, 606 for DPA1, and some 470 for DPB1. An early release covering more than 500 HLA-typed donors comprised roughly 300 gigabases of sequencing data and around 86 million unique TCR sequences. The study combined high-throughput TCR immunosequencing, statistical association of individual TCRs with disease status, and machine learning to predict cytomegalovirus infection status. Of the roughly 400 genotyped donors, about 80% fell in the genetic ancestry cluster associated with self-reported Caucasian donors. Class I and class II HLA loci were covered by the typing at four-digit resolution. Because of strong linkage in the cohort, four or five DR-DQ haplotypes were treated as single units for association and clustering.

The CDR3 sequence holds 14 residues, the cysteine and phenylalanine included. Left in the record is the CDR3 DNA by itself, 42 bases read in frame from the first base. The junction carries 10 bases between V and J, which are trimmed by 1 base and 3 bases respectively. CDR1 SGHAT and CDR2 FQNNGV were looked up in the germline V gene. In total, about 650 healthy bone marrow donors made up the cohort. At the time of sampling, all cohort members were nominally healthy, though unrecorded immune exposures were likely present. The donor was CMV seronegative and was included in the group of a few hundred seronegative cohort members. Every donor gave a peripheral blood sample, and the peripheral blood mononuclear cells from that sample were used for TCR beta sequencing. The Qiagen DNeasy Blood Extraction Kit was used to extract genomic DNA from the blood cell samples. The study at large found these results: A cluster of highly shared sequence variants was judged likely to be a technical artifact of the sequencing pipeline. According to a later analysis, TCR association rates differed among HLA loci, with DRB1 alleles showing the most associated TCRs and HLA-C alleles showing the fewest. A later analysis associated about 17,000 TCR beta sequences with specific HLA alleles at a false discovery rate of 0.05. In vitro tests confirmed that a few of the cytomegalovirus-associated TCR beta chains recognize cytomegalovirus antigens. Roughly 15 rarely observed V segments, including chromosome 9 orphons, were excluded from the earlier analysis of approximately 600 of the donors because counts were too low. In a later genetic analysis, a missense DCLRE1C variant was associated with V-gene and J-gene trimming of TCR beta chains, and the association was replicated in an independent cohort. Because HLA typing was missing for some donors at each locus, association tests included only the typed subset. The cohort was sequenced for TCR beta chains only, and without alpha or paired-chain data the features that could be detected were limited. According to the authors, the approach could potentially be generalized to other disease states and immunological phenotypes. Because the 87-base-pair reads could not distinguish some IMGT-functional V segments, including TRBV6-2 and TRBV6-3, those segments were excluded. A further reported finding was that TCR beta sequences accurately predicted the HLA-A and HLA-B alleles for most subjects in the first cohort. According to a later analysis, most CMV-associated TCR beta chains appeared to be HLA-restricted, and the HLA associations seemed to be driven largely by CMV exposure. According to a later genetic analysis, donors in an Asian-associated ancestry cluster had fewer N-insertions in productive TCRs than the approximately 610-donor mean. The only immune exposure information available for the cohort was CMV serostatus. In the study, about 150 TCR beta chains were listed as associated with cytomegalovirus. In both the original and validation cohorts, the classifier was reported to diagnose cytomegalovirus status with high specificity and sensitivity. A later analysis reported that several top co-occurrence clusters appeared linked to parvovirus B19, influenza, CMV and Epstein-Barr virus. Compared with equally common non-associated chains, HLA-associated TCR beta chains in a later analysis were more clonally expanded and had lower generation probabilities. Linkage disequilibrium might explain the correlated functional status among segregating V segments, but an unknown experimental factor could not be ruled out. An earlier analysis of around 600 of the donors showed that most TCR beta V segments appeared in productive rearrangements either about 87% or about 30% of the time, which broadly matched IMGT annotations. Most TCR sequences were seen in very few donors, while some public TCRs were found in many individuals. Roughly uniform sequencing depth across donors was assumed in presence/absence analyses, although this assumption may not hold. Strong co-occurrence of HLA alleles, especially DR and DQ, made assigning TCR associations to individual alleles difficult.

About this clone: There is no known antigen for this receptor. The input lacks base qualities; no much larger clone sits a single base away.

The protocol used for the library was the immunoSEQ multiplex PCR assay. A mixture of 60 forward primers for TCR Vbeta segments and 13 reverse primers for TCR Jbeta segments was used in the multiplex PCR. The CDR3 region of rearranged TCR beta genes was amplified from genomic DNA with a multiplex PCR assay. The Illumina HiSeq System was used to sequence the amplified TCR beta libraries as 87-base-pair reads. On the authors' methods: A later analysis tallied approximately 87 million unique TCR beta chains across the 610 or so repertoires, and around 10 million of those chains were shared by two or more donors. Raw reads were error-corrected and collapsed into unique sequences with a nearest-neighbor algorithm that merged closely related sequences to remove PCR and sequencing errors. V, D and J gene segments were assigned by aligning CDR3 sequences to IMGT reference sequences. For a sequence to be retained, a match of at least six nucleotides was required to both a V gene segment and a J gene segment. Rearrangements were classified as productive when the CDR3 lacked stop codons and remained in frame with V and J, and all other rearrangements were classified as non-productive. CDR3 was defined according to IMGT convention as the region running from the second conserved V-encoded cysteine to the conserved J-encoded phenylalanine. The earlier analysis of some 540 of the donors excluded any sequence lacking an unambiguous match to a single V gene segment. An earlier analysis of under 750 of the donors called V segments functional above 56.7% productive rearrangements and segregating when the between-donor standard deviation exceeded 5%. A statistical classification framework was built to diagnose cytomegalovirus status from the catalog of TCR beta chain sequences. In a later analysis, TCR nucleotide sequences were compared against IMGT/GENE-DB human TR gene sequences so that V and J genes could be assigned. The TCRdist pipeline was used in a later analysis to assign CDR3 sequences and most-parsimonious VDJ recombination scenarios. In a later analysis, every TCR beta chain was defined by the combination of its CDR3 amino acid sequence and its V-gene family, and reads without a unique V-gene family were dropped. To address suspected cross-contamination and a sequencing artifact, a later analysis removed 592 highly shared, low-generation-probability nucleotide sequences. For each public chain, a later analysis derived a clonal expansion index from normalized ranks of inferred template counts within each repertoire. In a later analysis, generation probabilities were computed with a VDJ recombination model fitted to out-of-frame rearrangements, and the resulting probabilities were checked against IGoR. Hypergeometric tests were used in a later analysis to score TCR-TCR, TCR-HLA and TCR-CMV co-occurrence, with a repertoire-size bias correction applied to the TCR pairs. False discovery rates were estimated in a later analysis by permuting HLA or CMV assignments 20 times. In a later analysis, co-occurring TCRs were grouped with DBSCAN, and TCRdist sequence similarity was added when clustering was performed within HLA-allele-positive subsets. Repertoires with fewer than 30,000 or more than 120,000 public chains were left out of co-occurrence clustering, as were about 5 repertoires with anomalous nucleotide sharing. Imported from immuneACCESS, the table was reduced by TCRdb to in-frame sequences with V and J called. These copies leave out some clones; in studies compared against another copy, an unresolved V gene accounts for under half, and the cause of the remainder is not known. For V, J and clone size, that table is used; D and trimming come from the DNA. Counted in this sample were roughly 67,000 clones; approximately 80% of them appeared once. About 3.2% of the sample belongs to the ten largest clones.

Sequenced: PBMCs. The chain was built from TRBV11-2 and TRBJ2-7; a weak D assignment points to TRBD1 (5 bases agree). The sequence was obtained from a woman younger than 45 in good health and CMV-seronegative. The DNA sequence reads TGTGCCAGCAGCTTAGGTGTAAGGGGCTACGAGCAGTACTTC. It translates to CASSLGVRGYEQYF.